This paragraph reports one TCR beta chain. The antigen remains undetermined. V dropped 6 bases and J dropped 2; count of bases not matched to a gene: 8. This CDR3 is built from 16 residues. Looked up from germline, CDR1 is LNHDA and CDR2 is SQIVND (reference sequence). This sample was taken from a study of CD4+ T cells in melanoma. Findings and caveats of the study: In melanoma, neoantigen-specific CD4+ T cells reportedly differed in differentiation state. CD8+ T cell, macrophage and B cell function reportedly correlated with neoantigen-specific CD4+ T cells.

TCRdb's copy holds only in-frame clones and misses some; the assay was immunoSEQ multiplex PCR. The sample lists about 140,000 clones, 92% occurring once. The chain has TRBV19 and TRBJ2-3, with 10 bases lining up with TRBD1. The clonotype was recovered from a human donor with melanoma. The CDR3: CASRDGQGGATDTQYF. CDR3 sequence (DNA): TGTGCCAGTAGGGACGGACAGGGGGGGGCCACAGATACGCAGTATTTT. Filled out from reference TRBV19 and TRBJ2-3, the complete variable domain reads DGGITQSPKYLFRKEGQNVTLSCEQNLNHDAMYWYRQDPGQGLRLIYYSQIVNDFQKGDIAEGYSVSREKKESFPLTVTSAQKNPTAFYLCASRDGQGGATDTQYFGPGTRLTVL.